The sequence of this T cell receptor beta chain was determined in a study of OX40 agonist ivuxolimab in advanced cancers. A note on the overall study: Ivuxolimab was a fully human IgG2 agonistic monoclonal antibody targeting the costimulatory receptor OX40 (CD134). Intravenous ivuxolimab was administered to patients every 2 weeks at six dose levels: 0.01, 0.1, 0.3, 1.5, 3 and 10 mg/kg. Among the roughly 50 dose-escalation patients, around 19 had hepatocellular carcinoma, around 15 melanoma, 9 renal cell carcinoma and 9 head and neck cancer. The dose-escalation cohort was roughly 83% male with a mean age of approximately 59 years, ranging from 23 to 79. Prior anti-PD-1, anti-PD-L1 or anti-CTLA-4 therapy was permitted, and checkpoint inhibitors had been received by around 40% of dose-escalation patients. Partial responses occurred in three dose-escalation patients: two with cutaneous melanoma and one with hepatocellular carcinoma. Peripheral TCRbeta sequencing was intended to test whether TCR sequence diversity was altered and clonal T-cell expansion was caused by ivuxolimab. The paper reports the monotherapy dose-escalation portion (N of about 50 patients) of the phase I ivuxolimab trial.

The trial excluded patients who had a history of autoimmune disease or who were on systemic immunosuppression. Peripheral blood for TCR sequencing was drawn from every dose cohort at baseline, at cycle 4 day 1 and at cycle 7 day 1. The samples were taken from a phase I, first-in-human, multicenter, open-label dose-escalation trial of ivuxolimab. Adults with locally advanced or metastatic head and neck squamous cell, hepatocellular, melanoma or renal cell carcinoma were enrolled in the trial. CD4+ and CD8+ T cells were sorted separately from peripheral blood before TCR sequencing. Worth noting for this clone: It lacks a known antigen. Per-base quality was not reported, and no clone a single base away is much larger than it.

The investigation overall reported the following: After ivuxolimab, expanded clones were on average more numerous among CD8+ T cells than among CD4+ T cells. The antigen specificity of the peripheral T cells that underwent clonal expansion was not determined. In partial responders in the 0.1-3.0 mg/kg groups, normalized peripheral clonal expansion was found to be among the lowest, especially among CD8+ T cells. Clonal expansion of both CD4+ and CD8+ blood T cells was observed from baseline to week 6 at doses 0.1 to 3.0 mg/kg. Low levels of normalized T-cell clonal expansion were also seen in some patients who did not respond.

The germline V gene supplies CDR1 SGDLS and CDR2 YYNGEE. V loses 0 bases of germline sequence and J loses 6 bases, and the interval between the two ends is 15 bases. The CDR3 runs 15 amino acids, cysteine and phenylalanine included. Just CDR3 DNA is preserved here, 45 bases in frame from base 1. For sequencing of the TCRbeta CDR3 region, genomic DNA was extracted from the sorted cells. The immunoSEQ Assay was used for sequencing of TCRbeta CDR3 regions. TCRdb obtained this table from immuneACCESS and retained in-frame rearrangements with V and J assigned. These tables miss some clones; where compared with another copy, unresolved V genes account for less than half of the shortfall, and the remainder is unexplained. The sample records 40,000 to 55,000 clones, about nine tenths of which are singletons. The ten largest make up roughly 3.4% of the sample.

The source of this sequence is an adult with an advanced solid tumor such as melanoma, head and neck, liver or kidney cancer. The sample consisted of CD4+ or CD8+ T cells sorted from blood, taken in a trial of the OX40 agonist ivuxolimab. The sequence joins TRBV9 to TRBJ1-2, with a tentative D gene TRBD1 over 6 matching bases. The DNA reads TGTGCCAGCAGCGTAGGTTCGGGGGCGCATCATGGCTACACCTTC. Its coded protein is CASSVGSGAHHGYTF.